This TCR beta chain was sequenced during a study of T cells in Graves' hyperthyroidism and ophthalmopathy. TCR beta CDR3 regions were amplified from RNA transcripts. The TCR CDR3 first-round RT-PCR relied on the HTBI primer set. A single record per CDR3 protein comes from TCRdb applying MiXCR to the multiplex PCR reads. This sample has roughly 750,000 distinct CDR3 sequences, with over 15% found just once. Broader study findings: Blood also contained most expanded thyroid clonotypes above 0.001.

The germline V gene has CDR1 LGHDT and CDR2 YNNKEL (reference sequence). The CDR3 contains 17 residues. The V and J ends lost 1 base and 4 bases respectively, with 20 bases between them. Newly diagnosed hyperthyroidism patients aged 18 to 65 years had disease lasting under 2 months. On this clonotype itself: Antigen: not known.

This chain connects TRBV3-1 to TRBJ2-7; D may be TRBD1 or TRBD2 (7 bases each). This TCR was recovered from a man aged 18 to 29 with Graves' hyperthyroidism. The sequencing input was blood. In DNA form, the CDR3 reads TGTGCCAGCAGCCAAGGCCCGACAGGGAGGGCGTCTTACGAGCAGTACTTC. Translation: CASSQGPTGRASYEQYF.